This section outlines one T cell receptor (beta chain) sequence together with its context. These data belong to a study of shared clonotypes between healthy human individuals. The CDR3 covers 15 residues. CDR1 and CDR2 (germline): MGHRA, YSYEKL. V lost 4 bases and J lost 9; bases outside the gene matches: 3. Assay: immunoSEQ multiplex PCR; the TCRdb copy retains only in-frame clones and omits some. The data contain fewer than 1.4 million clones, approximately 80% of them singletons. The chain carries TRBV4-1 and TRBJ2-1, with 16 bases that match TRBD2. The TCR originated in a man aged 18 to 35 in good health. Some clones in this sample may be carry-over from other donors' samples. The sequenced sample consisted of memory CD4+ T cells from PBMCs. Subset in this sample: CD45RA-negative fraction. Here the CDR3 DNA reads TGCGCCAGCAGCCGGGGACTAGCGGGAGGGAGTGAGCAGTTCTTC. Its translation: CASSRGLAGGSEQFF.